Listed below are T cell receptor beta chains from one sample, sequenced in a study of T cells in Graves' hyperthyroidism and ophthalmopathy. Each CDR3 protein gets one entry after TCRdb re-called the multiplex PCR reads with MiXCR. This table holds approximately 600,000 distinct CDR3 sequences, more than 13% found once. Sequencing was performed on blood. These receptor sequences come from a woman aged 18-30 years with Graves' ophthalmopathy. CDR3s include the opening cysteine and the closing phenylalanine or tryptophan. The order of the fields is D gene, J gene, CDR3 length, clone size, V gene, CDR3 DNA, CDR3 protein. D genes are given only for firm matches. Clone size appears in some rows only: once, few, many, or a class for an expanded clone.

>TRBD2|TRBJ2-1|14|-|TRBV7-2
TGTGCCAGCCGGGGGGGCGGGAGCGTCGATGAGCAGTTCTTC
CASRGGGSVDEQFF
>-|TRBJ1-6|15|few|TRBV6-6
TGTGCCAGCAGTTACTCGAAGGGGAGAATTTCACCCCTCCACTTT
CASSYSKGRISPLHF
>-|TRBJ1-5|15|-|TRBV20-1
TGCAGTGCTAGTCCCGACAGCCTGAGCAATCAGCCCCAGCATTTT
CSASPDSLSNQPQHF
>TRBD1|TRBJ2-2|17|many|TRBV5-1
TGCGCCAGCAGCTGGAGACAGGGGGAATCGGACACCGGGGAGCTGTTTTTT
CASSWRQGESDTGELFF
>-|TRBJ2-7|12|many|TRBV7-2
TGTGCCAGCAGCTCCCCGAGTTGGGAGCAGTACTTC
CASSSPSWEQYF
>TRBD2|TRBJ2-1|16|many|TRBV7-2
TGTGCCAGCAGCGTTCCGGGACTAGCGGGGGGATTGGCGCAGTTCTTC
CASSVPGLAGGLAQFF
>TRBD2|TRBJ2-1|18|-|TRBV4-1
TGCGCCAGCAGCCCACGGACTAGCGGGAGAGAGTTCTACAATGAGCAGTTCTTC
CASSPRTSGREFYNEQFF
>-|TRBJ1-6|14|many|TRBV7-8
TGTGCCAGCAGCTTAGCGCTAAGTGATTCACCCCTCCACTTT
CASSLALSDSPLHF
>TRBD1|TRBJ1-2|13|many|TRBV11-2
TGTGCCAGCAGCTTCCAGGGGGACAATGGCTACACCTTC
CASSFQGDNGYTF
>TRBD1|TRBJ2-3|16|-|TRBV11-2
TGTGCCAGCAGCTTTCGCGGGACAGGCTTCACAGATACGCAGTATTTT
CASSFRGTGFTDTQYF
>TRBD1|TRBJ2-3|15|many|TRBV28
TGTGCCAGCAGTCACGACAGGGGGTTCACAGATACGCAGTATTTT
CASSHDRGFTDTQYF
>TRBD2|TRBJ2-1|14|many|TRBV28
TGTGCCAGCAGTCCACTAGCGGCTCACAATGAGCAGTTCTTC
CASSPLAAHNEQFF
>-|TRBJ1-1|15|-|TRBV27
TGTGCCAGCAGTTCCGCCTGGGGCTCGAACACTGAAGCTTTCTTT
CASSSAWGSNTEAFF
>-|TRBJ2-7|16|many|TRBV7-9
TGTGCCAGCAGCCCAGAGGGGAAGCGGGCTTCCTACGAGCAGTACTTC
CASSPEGKRASYEQYF
>TRBD1|TRBJ2-1|17|few|TRBV9
TGTGCCAGCAGCGAGAGGACAGGGGAGAGCTCCTACAATGAGCAGTTCTTC
CASSERTGESSYNEQFF
>-|TRBJ1-1|11|few|TRBV20-1
TGCAGTGCTCCCAGGGACACTGAGGCTTTCTTT
CSAPRDTEAFF
>-|TRBJ1-4|14|-|TRBV3-1
TGTGCCAGCAGTCCCAGGGTAACTAATGAAAAACTGTTTTTT
CASSPRVTNEKLFF
>TRBD2|TRBJ2-2|15|many|TRBV24-1
TGTGCCACCAGTGAAACTAGCGGGAAATTTGGGGAGCTGTTTTTT
CATSETSGKFGELFF
>TRBD2|TRBJ2-1|14|many|TRBV29-1
TGCAGCGTCGAGGGTAGCGGGAGCTACAATGAGCAGTTCTTC
CSVEGSGSYNEQFF
>TRBD1|TRBJ2-1|16|-|TRBV9
TGTGCCAGCAGCGTATCCCCCGGGACAGGGGACAATGAGCAGTTCTTC
CASSVSPGTGDNEQFF
>TRBD1|TRBJ1-2|14|many|TRBV3-1
TGTGCCAGCAGGAAGACAGGGGAGGGCTATGGCTACACCTTC
CASRKTGEGYGYTF
>TRBD2|TRBJ2-1|16|many|TRBV11-2
TGTGCCAGCAGCTATACTAGCGGGCGCTCCTACAATGAGCAGTTCTTC
CASSYTSGRSYNEQFF
>-|TRBJ2-1|17|-|TRBV28
TGTGCCAGCAGTCCCCCGGGGATCACCAGCTCCTACAATGAGCAGTTCTTC
CASSPPGITSSYNEQFF
>TRBD1|TRBJ2-2|14|many|TRBV2
TGTGCCAGCAGGGACAGGGGGCGCACCGGGGAGCTGTTTTTT
CASRDRGRTGELFF
>TRBD2|TRBJ2-5|12|many|TRBV6-1
TGTGCCGTTACTAGCGGCCAAGAGACCCAGTACTTC
CAVTSGQETQYF
>TRBD2|TRBJ2-1|16|-|TRBV20-1
TGCAGTGCTCTCAACGGGACTAGCGGGAGGGGGAATGAGCAGTTCTTC
CSALNGTSGRGNEQFF
>-|TRBJ1-1|14|-|TRBV15
TGTGCCACCAGCAGCGAGGACAGTAACACTGAAGCTTTCTTT
CATSSEDSNTEAFF
>-|TRBJ2-7|12|many|TRBV3-1
TGTGCCAGCAGCCAAGCCGAGGGAAAGCAGTACTTC
CASSQAEGKQYF
>TRBD1|TRBJ2-7|14|many|TRBV2
TGTGCCAGCACGCGTGAGGGGGCAGGGGACGAGCAGTACTTC
CASTREGAGDEQYF
>-|TRBJ2-7|16|-|TRBV7-2
TGTGCCAGCAGCTTAGGGGGAAGGGGGAGGTTCTACGAGCAGTACTTC
CASSLGGRGRFYEQYF
>-|TRBJ2-1|13|many|TRBV12-3/TRBV12-4
TGTGCCAGCCGTTTAGCTTCCAACAATGAGCAGTTCTTC
CASRLASNNEQFF
>TRBD1|TRBJ2-7|13|-|TRBV7-2
TGTGCCAGCAGCTCGGACAGGTTCTACGAGCAGTACTTC
CASSSDRFYEQYF
>-|TRBJ1-1|12|few|TRBV10-2
TGCGCCAGCAGTACCACGGGATTCGAAGCTTTCTTT
CASSTTGFEAFF
>-|TRBJ1-1|14|many|TRBV30
TGTGCCTGGAGTGTAGGGACAACTAACACTGAAGCTTTCTTT
CAWSVGTTNTEAFF
>-|TRBJ2-7|15|many|TRBV9
TGTGCCAGCAGCTCGAGCGCGGGACTTTCCTACGAGCAGTACTTC
CASSSSAGLSYEQYF
>-|TRBJ1-1|10|many|TRBV12-3/TRBV12-4
TGTGCCAGCAGTCGCACTGAAGCTTTCTTT
CASSRTEAFF
>TRBD1|TRBJ2-3|13|many|TRBV24-1
TGTGCCACCGCACCCAGGGGGACAGATACGCAGTATTTT
CATAPRGTDTQYF
>-|TRBJ1-2|15|-|TRBV2
TGTGCCAGCAGTGAAATGGAAGAAACGGGCTATGGCTACACCTTC
CASSEMEETGYGYTF
>TRBD1|TRBJ2-6|18|-|TRBV30
TGTGCCTGGAGTGTCTCCGGGACAGGCCTCTCTGGGGCCAACGTCCTGACTTTC
CAWSVSGTGLSGANVLTF
>-|TRBJ2-1|15|many|TRBV7-3
TGTGCCAACCACGTTAACATGGACGTTTACAATGAGCAGTTCTTC
CANHVNMDVYNEQFF
>-|TRBJ2-7|15|-|TRBV6-5
TGTGCCAGCAGTTACATCTATCGGGGGACTCACGAGCAGTACTTC
CASSYIYRGTHEQYF
>-|TRBJ2-7|16|-|TRBV6-1
TGTGCCAGCAGTTCGGCGTGGGGGCACGTTCCCTACGAGCAGTACTTC
CASSSAWGHVPYEQYF
>TRBD2|TRBJ2-1|16|few|TRBV12-3/TRBV12-4
TGTGCCAGTATAACCAAGACTAGCCAAGAGTACAATGAGCAGTTCTTC
CASITKTSQEYNEQFF
>-|TRBJ1-5|14|many|TRBV24-1
TGTGCCACCAGTATCGGCGGAGACAATCAGCCCCAGCATTTT
CATSIGGDNQPQHF
>TRBD2|TRBJ2-3|16|many|TRBV20-1
TGCAGTGCTACTCCAGACTTAGCGGGAAGCACAGATACGCAGTATTTT
CSATPDLAGSTDTQYF
>TRBD2|TRBJ2-1|16|many|TRBV20-1
TGCAGTGCTAGAGACCGACTAGCGGGGGACTACAATGAGCAGTTCTTC
CSARDRLAGDYNEQFF
>-|TRBJ2-7|14|-|TRBV12-3/TRBV12-4
TGTGCCAGCAGTTCCTCCCCCGGGACACGCGAGCAGTACTTC
CASSSSPGTREQYF
>TRBD2|TRBJ2-1|17|-|TRBV28
TGTGCCAGCAGCCTGACTAGCGGGACAAGCTCCTACAATGAGCAGTTCTTC
CASSLTSGTSSYNEQFF
>-|TRBJ2-5|12|few|TRBV7-7
TGTGCTAGCGGCTCAAACCAAGAGACCCAGTACTTC
CASGSNQETQYF
>TRBD1|TRBJ2-1|15|many|TRBV11-1
TGTGCCAGCAGCTTAGGGACAGGGGAAGTGAATGAGCAGTTCTTC
CASSLGTGEVNEQFF
>-|TRBJ2-5|16|many|TRBV28
TGTGCCAGCAGTTTAGTAAATAGCTGGAGAGCTGAGACCCAGTACTTC
CASSLVNSWRAETQYF
>TRBD2|TRBJ2-3|17|few|TRBV14
TGTGCCAGCAGCCAAGTTCGAGGACTAGCGGGACAGGATACGCAGTATTTT
CASSQVRGLAGQDTQYF
>-|TRBJ2-3|13|many|TRBV28
TGTGCCAGCAGGGGGGGAGTAACAGATACGCAGTATTTT
CASRGGVTDTQYF
>TRBD1|TRBJ1-1|12|many|TRBV4-2
TGTGCCAGCAGCTACCGACAGGGTGAAGCTTTCTTT
CASSYRQGEAFF
>-|TRBJ2-1|16|few|TRBV6-1
TGTGCCAGCAGTGAACCGGTCTTCAGCTCCTACAATGAGCAGTTCTTC
CASSEPVFSSYNEQFF
>TRBD1|TRBJ1-1|15|many|TRBV7-9
TGTGCCAGCAGCTTAGACGACAGGGTTGCCACTGAAGCTTTCTTT
CASSLDDRVATEAFF
>TRBD1|TRBJ1-2|15|-|TRBV7-9
TGTGCCAGCAGCCCGGGACAGGGCCCTTACTATGGCTACACCTTC
CASSPGQGPYYGYTF